The 12 T cell receptor beta chains in this list originate from one sample, sequenced in a study of T cell responses to AZD1222 COVID-19 vaccine (TCRdb year 2021). Library creation used the immunoSEQ multiplex PCR assay. TCRdb's version of the immuneACCESS table is confined to in-frame rearrangements and falls short of the full clone set. An unresolved V gene accounts for under half of the shortfall where checked; the remainder is of unknown origin. In all, the sample holds around 87,000 clones, and roughly nine tenths of those were seen once. Of the sample, over 2% is held by the ten largest clones. The meaning of the sample's time point label: about 28 days (+/-7) after the second vaccine dose. The specimen comprised peripheral blood, sampled 28 days after the second AZD1222 dose. All receptors derive from an adult who received the AZD1222 COVID-19 vaccine.

This clone showed up just once. The CDR3 DNA reads TGCAGCGTCTCCCCGGGACAGGGGATGGGGACTGAAGCTTTCTTT. It encodes CSVSPGQGMGTEAFF. The chain recombines TRBV29-1 with TRBJ1-1; 10 positions match TRBD1. Germline V gene sequence: CDR1 SQVTM, CDR2 ANQGSEA. The CDR3 covers 15 residues. The ends lost 6 bases at V and 5 bases at J; junction bases unmatched: 12. The whole variable domain, remainder taken from reference TRBV29-1 and TRBJ1-1, is SAVISQKPSRDICQRGTSLTIQCQVDSQVTMMFWYRQQPGQSLTLIATANQGSEATYESGFVIDKFPISRPNLTFSTLTVSNMSPEDSSIYLCSVSPGQGMGTEAFFGQGTRLTVV.

The CDR3 sequence: CASSSGRGGYTF. The CDR3 bases are TGTGCCAGCAGCTCTGGCAGAGGTGGCTACACCTTC. V usage is TRBV5-6 and J usage is TRBJ1-2; D is undetermined. Germline V gene lookup returns CDR1 SGHDT and CDR2 YYEEEE. Trimming stripped 3 bases from V and 7 bases from J, with 10 bases between. The CDR3 contains 12 residues. The full variable domain, in which reference TRBV5-6 and TRBJ1-2 provide the parts outside the CDR3, is DAGVTQSPTHLIKTRGQQVTLRCSPKSGHDTVSWYQQALGQGPQFIFQYYEEEERQRGNFPDRFSGHQFPNYSSELNVNALLLGDSALYLCASSSGRGGYTFGSGTRLTVV.

The rearrangement uses TRBV5-8 and TRBJ1-5; 7 positions agree with TRBD1. With 4 bases clipped from V and 10 bases from J, the junction kept 8 bases outside the gene matches. Germline V gives CDR1 SGHTS, CDR2 YDEGEE. CDR3 length: 13 amino acids. In DNA, the CDR3 is TGTGCCAGCAGCCCGGGGACAGTCTACCCCCAGCATTTT. Translation gives CASSPGTVYPQHF.

The chain combines TRBV6-5 with TRBJ1-3; D ambiguous. This CDR3 has 16 residues. Trimming left V 0 bases short and J 3 bases short, with 12 bases between. Germline V lookup: CDR1 MNHEY, CDR2 SVGAGI. Here the CDR3 DNA reads TGTGCCAGCAGTTACTCCGCCGGGGTTGGTGGAAACACCATATATTTT. It codes for CASSYSAGVGGNTIYF.

This chain links TRBV6-2 or TRBV6-3 with TRBJ1-1; a possible D gene is TRBD1 (5 bases). Germline CDR1 is MNHEY and CDR2 is SVGEGT. CDR3 size: 15 residues. With 2 bases removed from V and 6 bases from J, the gap between germline ends came to 16 bases. The CDR3 DNA sequence: TGTGCCAGCAGTTACCCCGGTCAGGGTAGCGCTGAAGCTTTCTTT. Its protein product is CASSYPGQGSAEAFF.

This chain joins TRBV6-4 and TRBJ1-1; D is ambiguous. Trimming stripped 5 bases from V and 1 base from J, with 8 bases between. The CDR3 is 13 amino acids. CDR1 and CDR2 from the germline V gene are MRHNA and SNTAGT. CDR3 in DNA: TGTGCCAGCAGTAGCCGGGAGAACACTGAAGCTTTCTTT. Translating it yields CASSSRENTEAFF.

The V and J genes are TRBV6-4 and TRBJ1-2, with D perhaps matching TRBD1 (5 bases). The germline gives CDR1 MRHNA, CDR2 SNTAGT. This CDR3 has 13 residues. V was pared by 0 bases and J by 8 bases, with 10 bases between. Here the CDR3 DNA reads TGTGCCAGCAGTGACTCTTCAGGGCGAGGCTACACCTTC. Translation gives CASSDSSGRGYTF.

The chain uses TRBV4-3 and TRBJ1-2; 7 bases align to TRBD1. The CDR3 contains 15 residues. V shed 4 bases and J 0 bases; nucleotides not matched to a gene: 5. Germline V gene sequence: CDR1 LGHNA, CDR2 YSLEER. CDR3 DNA: TGCGCCAGCAGCCGTGACAGGGTAGCTAACTATGGCTACACCTTC. Amino acids: CASSRDRVANYGYTF.

The CDR3 is CASSQTAGGEKLFF. In nucleotides, the CDR3 is TGCGCCAGCAGCCAGACGGCAGGGGGTGAAAAACTGTTTTTT. The J gene is TRBJ1-4, the V gene TRBV5-1, with 7 nucleotides matching TRBD1. Germline CDR1 is SGHRS and CDR2 is YFSETQ. The CDR3 has 14 amino acids. Germline trimming cut 4 bases from V and 7 bases from J; bases unmatched to any gene: 7.

This clone was seen a single time. The chain combines TRBV5-4 with TRBJ1-1; 9 bases fit TRBD1. Unmatched junction bases numbered 2, after V lost 0 bases and J lost 5 bases. Germline CDR1 reads SGHNT; CDR2 reads YYREEE (reference sequence). The CDR3 runs to 14 residues. CDR3 nucleotides: TGTGCCAGCAGCTTGGACAGGGGGCAAACTGAAGCTTTCTTT. It encodes CASSLDRGQTEAFF.

This clone occurred a few times. The same CDR3 also results from other DNA sequences found in this sample. The chain combines TRBV18 with TRBJ1-6; D is unresolved. CDR3 size: 12 residues. With 3 bases removed from V and 7 bases from J, the gap between germline ends came to 4 bases. Germline CDR1 KGHSH, CDR2 LQKENI. The CDR3 bases are TGTGCCAGCTCACCGATCAATTCACCCCTCCACTTT. Protein product: CASSPINSPLHF.

The CDR3 nucleotides are TGTGCCAGTAGTACCGGACAGGGATGGCACACTGAAGCTTTCTTT. It is translated as CASSTGQGWHTEAFF. This sequence joins TRBV19 and TRBJ1-1, with TRBD1 identical over 8 bases. CDR1 is LNHDA and CDR2 is SQIVND in the germline V gene (reference sequence). There are 15 residues in the CDR3. Trimming took 4 bases from V and 3 from J; bases not matched to a gene: 7.